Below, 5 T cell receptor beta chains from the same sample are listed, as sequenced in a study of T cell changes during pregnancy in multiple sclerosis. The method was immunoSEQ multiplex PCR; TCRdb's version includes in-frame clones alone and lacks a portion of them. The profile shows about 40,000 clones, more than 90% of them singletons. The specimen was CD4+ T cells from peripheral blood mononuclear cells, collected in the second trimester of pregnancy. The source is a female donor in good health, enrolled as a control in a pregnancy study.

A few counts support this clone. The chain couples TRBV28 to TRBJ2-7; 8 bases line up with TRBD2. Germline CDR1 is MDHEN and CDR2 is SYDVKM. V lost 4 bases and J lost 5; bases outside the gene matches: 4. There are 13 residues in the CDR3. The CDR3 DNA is TGTGCCAGCAGTTCCGGGACTAGAGACGAGCAGTACTTC. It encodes CASSSGTRDEQYF.

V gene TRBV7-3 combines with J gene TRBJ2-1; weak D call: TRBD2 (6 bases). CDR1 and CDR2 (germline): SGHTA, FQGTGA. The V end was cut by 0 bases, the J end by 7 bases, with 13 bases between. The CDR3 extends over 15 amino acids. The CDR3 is CASSLTTSDGNEQFF. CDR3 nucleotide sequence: TGTGCCAGCAGCTTAACGACTAGTGATGGGAATGAGCAGTTCTTC. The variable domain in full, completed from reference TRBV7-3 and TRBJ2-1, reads GAGVSQTPSNKVTEKGKYVELRCDPISGHTALYWYRQSLGQGPEFLIYFQGTGAADDSGLPNDRFFAVRPEGSVSTLKIQRTERGDSAVYLCASSLTTSDGNEQFFGPGTRLTVL.

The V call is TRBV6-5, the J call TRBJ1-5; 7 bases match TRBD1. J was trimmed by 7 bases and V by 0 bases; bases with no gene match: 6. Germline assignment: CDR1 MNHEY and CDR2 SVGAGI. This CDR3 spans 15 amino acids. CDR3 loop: CASSYSRQGGQPQHF. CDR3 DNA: TGTGCCAGCAGTTACTCGAGACAGGGAGGACAGCCCCAGCATTTT.

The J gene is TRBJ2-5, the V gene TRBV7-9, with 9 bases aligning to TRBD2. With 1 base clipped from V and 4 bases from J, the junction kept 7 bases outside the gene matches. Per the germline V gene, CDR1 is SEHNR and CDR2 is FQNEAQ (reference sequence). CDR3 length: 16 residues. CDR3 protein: CASSLDLSGRGETQYF. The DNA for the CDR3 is TGTGCCAGCAGCTTAGATCTTAGCGGGAGAGGAGAGACCCAGTACTTC.

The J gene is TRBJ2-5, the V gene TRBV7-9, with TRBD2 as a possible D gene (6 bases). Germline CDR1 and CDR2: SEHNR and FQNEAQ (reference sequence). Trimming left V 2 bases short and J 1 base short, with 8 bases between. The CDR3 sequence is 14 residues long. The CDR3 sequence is CASSLSGSQETQYF. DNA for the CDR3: TGTGCCAGCAGCTTAAGCGGGTCCCAAGAGACCCAGTACTTC.